This note documents a single T cell receptor (beta chain) sequence. Its target is not known. In the PCR, 60 Vbeta and 13 Jbeta primers were used. Clones were sequenced by immunoSEQ multiplex PCR, and TCRdb holds only the in-frame ones, with some missing. The data contain under 150,000 clones, around 80% of them singletons. Germline V CDR1 and CDR2: SGDLS, YYNGEE. This CDR3 is 17 amino acids long. V dropped 5 bases and J dropped 2; count of bases not matched to a gene: 11. The data were obtained in a study of cytomegalovirus exposure and HLA in healthy donors. Study-wide findings and caveats: One variant, a missense change in DCLRE1C, was linked in a later analysis to TCR beta V- and J-gene trimming.

The rearrangement joins TRBV9 to TRBJ2-5; 11 bases fit TRBD2. Specimen: PBMCs. This clonotype was obtained from a boy under 10 years old in good health and CMV-seronegative. The CDR3 DNA is TGTGCCAGCAGTCAGGGGCTAGCGGGGGGTTGGCAAGAGACCCAGTACTTC. Its protein product is CASSQGLAGGWQETQYF.